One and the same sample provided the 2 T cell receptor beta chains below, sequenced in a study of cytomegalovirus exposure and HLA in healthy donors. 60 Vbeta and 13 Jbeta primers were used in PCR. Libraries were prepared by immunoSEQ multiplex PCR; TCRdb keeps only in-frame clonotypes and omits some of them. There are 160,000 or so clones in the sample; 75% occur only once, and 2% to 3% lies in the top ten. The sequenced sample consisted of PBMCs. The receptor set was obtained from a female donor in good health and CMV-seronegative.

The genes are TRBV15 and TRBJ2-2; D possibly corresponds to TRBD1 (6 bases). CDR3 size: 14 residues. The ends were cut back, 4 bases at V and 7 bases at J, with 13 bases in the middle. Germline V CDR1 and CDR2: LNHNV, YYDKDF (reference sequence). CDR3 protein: CATSMRATGGELFF. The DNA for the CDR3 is TGTGCCACCAGCATGCGGGCGACAGGCGGGGAGCTGTTTTTT.

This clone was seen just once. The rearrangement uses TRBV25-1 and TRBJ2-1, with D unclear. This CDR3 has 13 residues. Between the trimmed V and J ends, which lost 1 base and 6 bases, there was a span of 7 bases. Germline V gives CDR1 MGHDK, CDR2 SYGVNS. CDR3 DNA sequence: TGTGCCAGCAGTGAATCTAGTACCAATGAGCAGTTCTTC. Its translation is CASSESSTNEQFF.